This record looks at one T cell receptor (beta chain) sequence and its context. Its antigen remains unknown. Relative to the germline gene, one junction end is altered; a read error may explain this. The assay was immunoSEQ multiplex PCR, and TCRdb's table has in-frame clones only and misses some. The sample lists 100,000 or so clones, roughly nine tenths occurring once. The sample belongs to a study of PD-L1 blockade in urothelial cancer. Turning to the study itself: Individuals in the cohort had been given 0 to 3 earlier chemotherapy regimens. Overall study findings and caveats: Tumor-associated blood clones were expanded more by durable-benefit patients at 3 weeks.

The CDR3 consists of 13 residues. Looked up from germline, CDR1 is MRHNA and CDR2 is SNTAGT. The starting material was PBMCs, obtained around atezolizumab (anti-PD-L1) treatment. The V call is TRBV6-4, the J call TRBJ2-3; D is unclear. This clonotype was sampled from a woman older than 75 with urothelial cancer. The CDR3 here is CASSEILAFPVVF. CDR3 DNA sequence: TGTGCCAGCAGTGAAATATTAGCCTTCCCCGTAGTTTTT.